This T cell receptor beta chain derives from a study of CD4+ T cells in melanoma. Study observations and caveats: A reported correlation linked neoantigen-specific CD4+ T cells to CD8+, macrophage and B cell function. Neoantigen-specific CD4+ T cells in melanoma reportedly had diverse differentiation states.

TCRdb keeps only in-frame clones here, not all; method: immunoSEQ multiplex PCR. The repertoire holds about 140,000 clones, with roughly 91% as singletons. The germline V gene encodes CDR1 MNHEY and CDR2 SVGAGI. CDR3 size: 15 residues. V was cut by 5 bases and J by 8 bases, with 19 bases left in between. For this clone: Its antigen is undetermined.

The origin of this receptor is a human donor with melanoma. J is TRBJ2-1 and V is TRBV6-5; D might be TRBD2 (7 bases). The CDR3 DNA follows: TGTGCCAGCAGTCAGCTCGGGGGGCCATTATATGAGCAGTTCTTC. Protein sequence: CASSQLGGPLYEQFF.